Listed here is a single T cell receptor (beta chain). This sample is part of a study of blood T cell repertoires in COVID-19. At the level of the study: Acute and convalescent COVID-19 samples came from the United States, Italy and Spain. T cells, B-cell-depleted T cells, or PBMCs provided the cDNA or gDNA that served as material.

Authors' methods: Cell counts per sample came from amplifying reference gene primers. The assay was immunoSEQ multiplex PCR, and TCRdb's table has in-frame clones only and misses some. The V and J calls and clone size were taken over from that table, and D and trimming were inferred from the DNA. The sample lists 220,000 or so clones, roughly 89% seen once, with 6.5% in the top ten. Germline CDR1 and CDR2: MDHEN and SYDVKM. Trimming took 7 bases from V and 2 from J, leaving 9 bases between them. The CDR3 is 13 residues long. V is TRBV28 and J is TRBJ1-3; the D is unclear. Sequencing was done on a sample of peripheral blood. The TCR comes from a man aged 60-69 years who had recovered from COVID-19. CDR3 region: CASNGHTGNTIYF. The CDR3 nucleotides are TGTGCCAGCAACGGTCATACTGGAAACACCATATATTTT.